Listed here is a single T cell receptor beta chain. Its target is unknown. Generated by immunoSEQ multiplex PCR, the TCRdb table keeps only in-frame clones and is missing some. The repertoire holds some 32,000 clones, with approximately 85% as singletons. This sample stems from a study of PD-1 blockade in classical Hodgkin lymphoma. The length of the CDR3 is 14 residues. Deletions cut 4 bases from V and 2 bases from J, with 6 bases between. Germline V gives CDR1 LGHNA, CDR2 YSLEER. Findings and caveats of the study: Complete responders matched newly diagnosed patients in baseline diversity. Patients were excluded if nivolumab began under 1 year after ASCT (the autologous transplant). Reported baseline diversity: healthy donors highest, relapsed/refractory patients lowest.

Relapse after autologous stem cell transplantation occurred in every patient, and brentuximab vedotin exposure varied. The rearrangement uses TRBV4-3 and TRBJ2-6; D is uncertain. The sample consisted of peripheral blood mononuclear cells (PBMCs), taken at baseline. This clonotype was obtained from a human donor with classical Hodgkin lymphoma. CDR3 coding DNA: TGCGCCAGCAGCCGAGCAACTGGGGCCAACGTCCTGACTTTC. This translates into CASSRATGANVLTF.